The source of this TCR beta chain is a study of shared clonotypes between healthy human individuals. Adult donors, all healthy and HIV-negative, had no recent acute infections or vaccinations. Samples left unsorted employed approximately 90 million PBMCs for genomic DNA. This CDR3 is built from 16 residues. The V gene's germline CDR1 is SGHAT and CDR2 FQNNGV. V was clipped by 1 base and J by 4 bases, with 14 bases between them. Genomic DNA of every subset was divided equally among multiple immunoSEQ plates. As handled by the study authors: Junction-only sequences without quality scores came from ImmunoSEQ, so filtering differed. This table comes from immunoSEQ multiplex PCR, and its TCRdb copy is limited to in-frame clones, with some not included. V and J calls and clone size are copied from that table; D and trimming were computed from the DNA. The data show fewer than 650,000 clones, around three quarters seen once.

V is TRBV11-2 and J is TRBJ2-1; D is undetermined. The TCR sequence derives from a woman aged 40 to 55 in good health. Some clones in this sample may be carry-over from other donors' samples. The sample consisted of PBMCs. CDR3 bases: TGTGCCAGCAGCTTAGGGACCGGGCTAGTTTACAATGAGCAGTTCTTC. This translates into CASSLGTGLVYNEQFF.